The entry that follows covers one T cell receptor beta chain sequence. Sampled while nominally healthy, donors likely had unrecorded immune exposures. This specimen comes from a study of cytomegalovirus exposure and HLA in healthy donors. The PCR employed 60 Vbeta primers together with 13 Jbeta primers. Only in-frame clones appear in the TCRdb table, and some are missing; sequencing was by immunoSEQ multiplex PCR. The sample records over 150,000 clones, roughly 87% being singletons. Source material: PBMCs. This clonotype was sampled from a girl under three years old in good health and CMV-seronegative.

CDR3 sequence reads: CASSTGLAGVADTQYF. In DNA form, the CDR3 reads TGTGCCAGCAGCACGGGACTAGCGGGAGTTGCAGATACGCAGTATTTT. The chain links TRBV9 to TRBJ2-3, with TRBD2 matching 14 bases. Germline assignment: CDR1 SGDLS and CDR2 YYNGEE. J gave up 4 bases and V 4 bases, and 5 bases lay outside the gene matches. The CDR3 contains 16 residues.